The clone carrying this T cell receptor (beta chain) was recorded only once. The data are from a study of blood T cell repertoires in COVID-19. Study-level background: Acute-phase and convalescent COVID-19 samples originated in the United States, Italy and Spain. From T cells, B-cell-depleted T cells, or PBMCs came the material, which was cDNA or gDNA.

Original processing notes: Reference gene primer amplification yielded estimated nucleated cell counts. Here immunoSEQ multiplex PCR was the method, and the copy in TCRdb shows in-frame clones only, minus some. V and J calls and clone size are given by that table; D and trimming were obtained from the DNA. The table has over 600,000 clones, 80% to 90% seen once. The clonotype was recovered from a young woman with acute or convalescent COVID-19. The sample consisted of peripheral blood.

CDR3 bases: TGTGCCAGCAGCCGAGTCGGAGCAAATAATTCACCCCTCCACTTT. Translating gives CASSRVGANNSPLHF. V usage is TRBV2 and J usage is TRBJ1-6; no firm D call. The CDR3 is 15 residues long. V dropped 6 bases and J dropped 5 bases, with 14 bases sitting between them. Germline V gives CDR1 SNHLY, CDR2 FYNNEI.